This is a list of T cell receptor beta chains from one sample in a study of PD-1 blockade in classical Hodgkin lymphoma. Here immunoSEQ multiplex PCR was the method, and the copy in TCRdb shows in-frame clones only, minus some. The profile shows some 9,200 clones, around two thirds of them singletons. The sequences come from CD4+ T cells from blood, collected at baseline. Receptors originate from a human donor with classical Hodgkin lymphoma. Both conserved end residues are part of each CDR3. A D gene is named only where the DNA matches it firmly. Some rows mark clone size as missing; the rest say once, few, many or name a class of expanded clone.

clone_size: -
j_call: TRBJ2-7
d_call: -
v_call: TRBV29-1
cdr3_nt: TGCAGCGTTAACCGGGACACACCCTACGAGCAGTACTTC
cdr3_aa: CSVNRDTPYEQYF

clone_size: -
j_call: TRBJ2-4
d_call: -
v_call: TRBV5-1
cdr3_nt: TGCGCCAGCAGCTTGGGGAACGTGGAGAACATTCAGTACTTC
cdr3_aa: CASSLGNVENIQYF

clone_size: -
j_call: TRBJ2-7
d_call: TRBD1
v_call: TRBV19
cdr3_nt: TGTGCCAGTAGTATTCGGACAGGGGGAAGGGCGATCTCCTACGAGCAGTACTTC
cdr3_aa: CASSIRTGGRAISYEQYF

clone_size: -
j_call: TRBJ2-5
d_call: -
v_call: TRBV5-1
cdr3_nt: TGCGCCAGCAGCGATTTAGAGACCCAGTACTTC
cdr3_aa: CASSDLETQYF

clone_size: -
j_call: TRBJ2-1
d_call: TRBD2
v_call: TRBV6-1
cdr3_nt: TGTGCCAGCAGAGGGACTAGCGGGGCGAAGGGGCAGTTCTTC
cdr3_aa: CASRGTSGAKGQFF

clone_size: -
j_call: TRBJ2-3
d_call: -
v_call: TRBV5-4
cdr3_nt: TGTGCCAGCAGCAGTAGTAAAGGGTCGGATACGCAGTATTTT
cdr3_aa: CASSSSKGSDTQYF

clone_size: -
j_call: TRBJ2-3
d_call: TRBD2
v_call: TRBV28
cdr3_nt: TGTGCCAGCAGTTCCCTAGCGGGAGGGGGAAGCACAGATACGCAGTATTTT
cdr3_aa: CASSSLAGGGSTDTQYF

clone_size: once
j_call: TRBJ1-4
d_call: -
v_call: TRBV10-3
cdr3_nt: TGTGCCATCAGTGAGCAGGGGCATGCAACTAATGAAAAACTGTTTTTT
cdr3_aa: CAISEQGHATNEKLFF

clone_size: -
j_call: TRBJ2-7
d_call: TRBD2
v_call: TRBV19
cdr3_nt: TGTGCCAGTAGTATGGAGGGCACACTAGCGGAAAAACACGAGCAGTACTTC
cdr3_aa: CASSMEGTLAEKHEQYF

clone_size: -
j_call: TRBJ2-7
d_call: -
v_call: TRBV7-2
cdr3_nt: TGTGCCAGCAGCTTATATCAGGACAACAAGGAGCAGTACTTC
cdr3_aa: CASSLYQDNKEQYF

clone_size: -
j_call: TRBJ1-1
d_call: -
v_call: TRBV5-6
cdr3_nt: TGTGCCAGCAGCGAGGAAGGACTGATGAACACTGAAGCTTTCTTT
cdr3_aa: CASSEEGLMNTEAFF

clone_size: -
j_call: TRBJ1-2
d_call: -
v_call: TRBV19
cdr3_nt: TGTGCCAGTAGTACCGAAACGTGGGGCTACACCTTC
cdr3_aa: CASSTETWGYTF

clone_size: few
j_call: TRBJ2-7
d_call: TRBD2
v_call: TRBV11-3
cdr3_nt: TGTGCCAGCAGCTTAGGAGTCGGGGCTAGCGGGGGGCTGGAGCAGTACTTC
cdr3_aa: CASSLGVGASGGLEQYF

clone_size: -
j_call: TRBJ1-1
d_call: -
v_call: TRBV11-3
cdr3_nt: TGTGCCAGCAGCTTTTTGGGGGGGCCTATCATGAACACTGAAGCTTTCTTT
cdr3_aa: CASSFLGGPIMNTEAFF

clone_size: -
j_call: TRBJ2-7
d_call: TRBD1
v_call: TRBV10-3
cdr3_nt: TGTGCCATCAGTTTCAGGGGGTCCTCCTACGAGCAGTACTTC
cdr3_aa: CAISFRGSSYEQYF

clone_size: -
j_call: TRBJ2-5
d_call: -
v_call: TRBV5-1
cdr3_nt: TGCGCCAGCAGCGACCCTCAACAGGGAGAGACCCAGTACTTC
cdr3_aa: CASSDPQQGETQYF

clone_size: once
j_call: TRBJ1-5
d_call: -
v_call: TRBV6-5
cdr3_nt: TGTGCCAGCGGGGACGGTAGCAATCAGCCCCAGCATTTT
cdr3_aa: CASGDGSNQPQHF

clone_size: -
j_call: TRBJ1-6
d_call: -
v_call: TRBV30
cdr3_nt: TGTGCCTGGAGTTCTTTGGCAGGGACGAGGTCACCCCTCCACTTT
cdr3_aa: CAWSSLAGTRSPLHF

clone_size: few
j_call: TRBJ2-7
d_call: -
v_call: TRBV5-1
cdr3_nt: TGCGCCAGCAGCTTGGACAGCTTAAGCTCCTACGAGCAGTACTTC
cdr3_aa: CASSLDSLSSYEQYF

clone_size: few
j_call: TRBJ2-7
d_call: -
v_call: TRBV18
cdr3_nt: TGTGCCAGCACCGAATCAGGGATCTTTTTGGATGGCGAGCAGTACTTC
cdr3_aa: CASTESGIFLDGEQYF

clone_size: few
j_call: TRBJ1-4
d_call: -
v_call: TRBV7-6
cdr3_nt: TGTGCCAGCAGCTTAAATGCGGGTGAAAAACTGTTTTTT
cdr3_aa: CASSLNAGEKLFF

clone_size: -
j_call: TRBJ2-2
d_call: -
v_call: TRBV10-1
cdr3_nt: TGCGCCAGCAGTGAGTCGGCGGCAACCGGGGAGCTGTTTTTT
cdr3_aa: CASSESAATGELFF

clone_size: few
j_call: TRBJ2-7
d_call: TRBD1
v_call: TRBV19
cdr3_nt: TGTGCCAGTAGTATCGCCGGGACAGGGACCTACGAGCAGTACTTC
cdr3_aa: CASSIAGTGTYEQYF

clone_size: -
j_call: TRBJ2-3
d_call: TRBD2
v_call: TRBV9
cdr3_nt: TGTGCCAGCAGCTATAGCGGGAGGGGTACAGATACGCAGTATTTT
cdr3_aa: CASSYSGRGTDTQYF

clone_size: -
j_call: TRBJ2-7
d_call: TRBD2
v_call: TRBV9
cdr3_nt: TGTGCCAGCAGCGTCGGACTAGCGGGAGTAATGTACGAGCAGTACTTC
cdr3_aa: CASSVGLAGVMYEQYF

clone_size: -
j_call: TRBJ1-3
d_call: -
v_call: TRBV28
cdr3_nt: TGTGCCAGCAGTTTGTTTTACGGTAGCTCTGGAAACACCATATATTTT
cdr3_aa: CASSLFYGSSGNTIYF

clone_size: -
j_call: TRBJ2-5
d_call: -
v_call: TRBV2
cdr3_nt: TGTGCCAGCAGTGAGGGGGCGGCCAGGGGAAAGACCCAGTACTTC
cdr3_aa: CASSEGAARGKTQYF

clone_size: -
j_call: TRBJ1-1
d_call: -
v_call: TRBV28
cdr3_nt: TGTGCCAGCAGTGTGAACACTGAAGCTTTCTTT
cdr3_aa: CASSVNTEAFF

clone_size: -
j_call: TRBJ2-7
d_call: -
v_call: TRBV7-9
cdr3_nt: TGTGCCAGCAGCTTACCCGGGACCCCCGTGCAGTACTTC
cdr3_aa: CASSLPGTPVQYF

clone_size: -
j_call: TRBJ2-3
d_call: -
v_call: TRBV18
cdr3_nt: TGTGCCAGCTCACCACAGGGCACAGATACGCAGTATTTT
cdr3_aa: CASSPQGTDTQYF

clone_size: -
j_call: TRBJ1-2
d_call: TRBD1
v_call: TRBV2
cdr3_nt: TGTGCCAGCCGCCGGACAGGAGCTAACTATGGCTACACCTTC
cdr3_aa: CASRRTGANYGYTF

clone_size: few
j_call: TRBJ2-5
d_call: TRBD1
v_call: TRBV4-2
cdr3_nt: TGTGCCAGCAGCCAGCCCGGGACAGACCAAGAGACCCAGTACTTC
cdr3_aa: CASSQPGTDQETQYF

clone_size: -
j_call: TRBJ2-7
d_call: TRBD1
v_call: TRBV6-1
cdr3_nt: TGTGCCAGCAGCTGGGGACAGGGCCCATCCTACGAGCAGTACTTC
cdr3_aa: CASSWGQGPSYEQYF

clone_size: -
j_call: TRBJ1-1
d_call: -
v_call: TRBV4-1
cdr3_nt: TGCGCCAGCAGCCAAGACCCCCACTACACTGAAGCTTTCTTT
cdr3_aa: CASSQDPHYTEAFF

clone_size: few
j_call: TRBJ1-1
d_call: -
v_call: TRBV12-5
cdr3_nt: TGTGCTAGTGGTTTGGTAAGAAAGGGGGCTTTCTTT
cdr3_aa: CASGLVRKGAFF

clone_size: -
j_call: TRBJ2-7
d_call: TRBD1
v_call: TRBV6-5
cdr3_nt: TGTGCCAGCAGTACCGGGACAGGGGGCTACGAGCAGTACTTC
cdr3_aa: CASSTGTGGYEQYF

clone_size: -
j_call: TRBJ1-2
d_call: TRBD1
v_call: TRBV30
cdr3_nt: TGTGCCTTGCCGGGACAGGGAGGGTTCGGAGGCTACACCTTC
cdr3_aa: CALPGQGGFGGYTF

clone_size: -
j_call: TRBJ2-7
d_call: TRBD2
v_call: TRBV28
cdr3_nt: TGTGCCAGCAGTTTATTAATATTGGGGAGGGCGGGACGTCGGGACGAGCAGTACTTC
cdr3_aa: CASSLLILGRAGRRDEQYF

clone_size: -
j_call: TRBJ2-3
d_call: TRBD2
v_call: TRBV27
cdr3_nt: TGTGCCAGCAGTTTATCGACTAGCGGGATTGATACGCAGTATTTT
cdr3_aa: CASSLSTSGIDTQYF